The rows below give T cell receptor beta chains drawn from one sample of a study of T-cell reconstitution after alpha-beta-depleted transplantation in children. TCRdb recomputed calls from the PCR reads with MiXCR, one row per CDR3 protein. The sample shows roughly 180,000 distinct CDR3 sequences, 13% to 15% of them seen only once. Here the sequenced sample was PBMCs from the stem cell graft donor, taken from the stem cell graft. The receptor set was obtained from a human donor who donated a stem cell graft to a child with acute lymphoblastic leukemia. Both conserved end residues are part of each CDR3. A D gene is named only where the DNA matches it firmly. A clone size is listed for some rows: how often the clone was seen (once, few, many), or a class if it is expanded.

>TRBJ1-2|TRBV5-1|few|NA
CASSSVPGSGYTF
TGCGCCAGCAGCTCAGTCCCAGGCAGTGGCTACACCTTC
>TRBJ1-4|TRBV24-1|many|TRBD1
CATSDPGQGPEKLFF
TGTGCCACCAGTGACCCGGGACAGGGGCCTGAAAAACTGTTTTTT
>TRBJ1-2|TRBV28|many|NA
CASSLRGRRGYTF
TGTGCCAGCAGTTTGCGAGGCAGACGAGGCTACACCTTC
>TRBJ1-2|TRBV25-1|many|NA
CASSGGTTYGYTF
TGTGCCAGCAGTGGGGGGACAACCTATGGCTACACCTTC
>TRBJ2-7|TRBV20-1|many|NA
CSASNDRGTYEQYF
TGCAGTGCTAGTAACGACCGGGGCACCTACGAGCAGTACTTC
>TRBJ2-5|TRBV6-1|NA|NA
CATRGYNQETQYF
TGTGCCACCCGAGGGTATAACCAAGAGACCCAGTACTTC
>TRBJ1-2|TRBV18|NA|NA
CASSPLSPETSYGYTF
TGTGCCAGCTCACCTTTGAGTCCCGAAACCTCCTATGGCTACACCTTC
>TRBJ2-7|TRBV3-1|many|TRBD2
CASSQGLAGAYEQYF
TGTGCCAGCAGCCAAGGACTAGCGGGAGCCTACGAGCAGTACTTC
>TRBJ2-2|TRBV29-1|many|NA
CSVEGLAGWSSGELFF
TGCAGCGTTGAAGGGCTAGCAGGGTGGTCATCCGGGGAGCTGTTTTTT
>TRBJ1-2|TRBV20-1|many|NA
CSAPKGRGYTF
TGCAGTGCCCCAAAGGGTAGAGGCTACACCTTC
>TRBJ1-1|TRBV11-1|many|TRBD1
CASSSTGGITEAFF
TGTGCCAGCAGCTCGACAGGGGGCATCACTGAAGCTTTCTTT
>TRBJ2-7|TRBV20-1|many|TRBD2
CSARVSNGRKQYF
TGCAGTGCTAGAGTCTCTAACGGGAGGAAGCAGTACTTC
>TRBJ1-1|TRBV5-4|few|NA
CASSFWGGVGTEAFF
TGTGCCAGCAGCTTTTGGGGGGGAGTAGGCACTGAAGCTTTCTTT
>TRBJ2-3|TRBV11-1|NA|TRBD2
CASSLRDYADTQYF
TGTGCCAGCAGCCTCCGGGACTACGCGGATACGCAGTATTTT
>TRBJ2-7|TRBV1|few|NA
CTSSRKSRDLLTYEQYF
TGCACCAGCAGCCGAAAATCCCGGGACTTGTTAACCTACGAGCAGTACTTC
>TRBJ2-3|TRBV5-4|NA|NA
CASSWGRAVDTQYF
TGTGCCAGCAGCTGGGGGAGAGCGGTAGATACGCAGTATTTT
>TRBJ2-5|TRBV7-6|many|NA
CASSLPSQETQYF
TGTGCCAGCAGCTTACCTAGTCAGGAGACCCAGTACTTC
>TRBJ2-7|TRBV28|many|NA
CASSRENKRYEQYF
TGTGCCAGCAGTCGGGAAAACAAGCGCTACGAGCAGTACTTC
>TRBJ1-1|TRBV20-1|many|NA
CSARVGGPNTEAFF
TGCAGTGCTAGAGTTGGGGGACCGAACACTGAAGCTTTCTTT
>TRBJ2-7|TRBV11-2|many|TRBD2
CASSLDGSGLAFYEQYF
TGTGCCAGCAGCTTAGATGGGTCGGGACTAGCTTTCTACGAGCAGTACTTC
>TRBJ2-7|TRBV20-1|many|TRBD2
CSASLWTSGTYEQYF
TGCAGTGCTAGTCTTTGGACTAGCGGCACCTACGAGCAGTACTTC
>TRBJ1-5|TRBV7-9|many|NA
CASSLAETRQPQHF
TGTGCCAGCAGCTTAGCTGAGACACGGCAGCCCCAGCATTTT
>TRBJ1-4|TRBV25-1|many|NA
CASSDFNEKLFF
TGTGCCAGCAGTGACTTTAATGAAAAACTGTTTTTT
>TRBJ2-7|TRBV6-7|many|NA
CASSYKGGLGLHEQYF
TGTGCCAGCAGTTACAAAGGGGGGCTAGGACTCCACGAGCAGTACTTC
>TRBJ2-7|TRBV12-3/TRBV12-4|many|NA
CASKTTGSYEQYF
TGTGCCAGCAAAACTACAGGGTCCTACGAGCAGTACTTC
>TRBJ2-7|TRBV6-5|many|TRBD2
CASTNSGGNEQYF
TGTGCCAGCACCAACAGCGGGGGCAACGAGCAGTACTTC
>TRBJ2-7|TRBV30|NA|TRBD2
CAWTRGLAGGTYEQYF
TGTGCCTGGACGAGGGGACTAGCGGGAGGAACCTACGAGCAGTACTTC
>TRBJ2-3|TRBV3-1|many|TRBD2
CASSQEPGLAADTQYF
TGTGCCAGCAGCCAAGAACCGGGACTAGCCGCAGATACGCAGTATTTT
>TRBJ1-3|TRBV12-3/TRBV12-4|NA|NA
CASSPGGESGNTIYF
TGTGCCAGCAGCCCGGGCGGCGAATCTGGAAACACCATATATTTT
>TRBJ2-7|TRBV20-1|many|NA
CSARGVGTSDSYEQYF
TGCAGTGCTAGAGGTGTTGGGACCTCCGACTCCTACGAGCAGTACTTC
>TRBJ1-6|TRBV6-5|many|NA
CASRRSGFEGSPLHF
TGTGCCAGCCGCCGGTCGGGGTTCGAGGGTTCACCCCTCCACTTT
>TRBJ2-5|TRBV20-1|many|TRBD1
CSVRQGSEETQYF
TGCAGTGTCAGACAGGGTTCCGAAGAGACCCAGTACTTC
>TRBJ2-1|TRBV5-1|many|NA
CASSLDGFPYNEQFF
TGCGCCAGCAGCTTGGATGGGTTCCCCTACAATGAGCAGTTCTTC
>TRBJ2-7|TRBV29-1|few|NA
CSVDRTYQGGEQYF
TGCAGCGTTGACCGTACCTACCAAGGGGGCGAGCAGTACTTC
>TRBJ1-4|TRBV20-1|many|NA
CSVATVPGGKLFF
TGCAGTGTTGCGACAGTCCCTGGGGGGAAACTGTTTTTT
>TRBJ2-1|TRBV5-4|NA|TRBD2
CASSTATSGRADAFF
TGTGCCAGCAGCACCGCGACTAGCGGGAGGGCCGACGCGTTCTTC
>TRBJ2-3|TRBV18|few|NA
CASSPGGTQYF
TGTGCCAGCTCACCGGGCGGTACGCAGTATTTT
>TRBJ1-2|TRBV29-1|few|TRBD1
CSVEDKDRANYGYTF
TGCAGCGTTGAAGACAAAGACAGGGCTAACTATGGCTACACCTTC
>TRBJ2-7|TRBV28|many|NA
CATMGYHEQYF
TGTGCCACAATGGGGTACCACGAGCAGTACTTC
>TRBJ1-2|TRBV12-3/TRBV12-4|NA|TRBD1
CATRREGTVSYTF
TGTGCCACCCGAAGAGAGGGGACAGTAAGCTACACCTTC
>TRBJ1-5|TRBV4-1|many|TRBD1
CASSQGEGTGNQPQHF
TGCGCCAGCAGCCAAGGGGAAGGGACAGGCAATCAGCCCCAGCATTTT
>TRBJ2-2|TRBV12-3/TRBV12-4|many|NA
CASSLERGADTGELFF
TGTGCCAGCAGTTTAGAACGAGGGGCTGACACCGGGGAGCTGTTTTTT
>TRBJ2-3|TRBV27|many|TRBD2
CASARPGRGGTDTQYF
TGTGCCAGCGCCAGACCGGGGAGGGGAGGCACAGATACGCAGTATTTT
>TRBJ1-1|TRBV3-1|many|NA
CASSQDSGSTEAFF
TGTGCCAGCAGCCAAGATTCGGGGTCCACTGAAGCTTTCTTT
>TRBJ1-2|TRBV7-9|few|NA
CASSPPGRTYYGYTF
TGTGCCAGCAGCCCGCCGGGACGGACGTACTATGGCTACACCTTC
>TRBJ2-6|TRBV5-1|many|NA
CASSYSGGANVLTF
TGCGCCAGCAGCTACAGTGGTGGGGCCAACGTCCTGACTTTC
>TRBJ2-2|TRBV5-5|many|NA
CASGLATTGELFF
TGTGCCAGCGGCTTGGCGACCACCGGGGAGCTGTTTTTT
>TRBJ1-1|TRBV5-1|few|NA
CASRRGDRGGGGTEAFF
TGCGCCAGCAGAAGGGGGGACCGAGGGGGAGGGGGCACTGAAGCTTTCTTT
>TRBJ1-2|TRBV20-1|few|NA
CSATRDGRNYGYTF
TGCAGTGCTACCCGAGACGGTCGTAACTATGGCTACACCTTC
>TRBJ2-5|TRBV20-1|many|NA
CSAETRGMSRETQYF
TGCAGTGCAGAGACTAGGGGGATGAGTAGAGAGACCCAGTACTTC